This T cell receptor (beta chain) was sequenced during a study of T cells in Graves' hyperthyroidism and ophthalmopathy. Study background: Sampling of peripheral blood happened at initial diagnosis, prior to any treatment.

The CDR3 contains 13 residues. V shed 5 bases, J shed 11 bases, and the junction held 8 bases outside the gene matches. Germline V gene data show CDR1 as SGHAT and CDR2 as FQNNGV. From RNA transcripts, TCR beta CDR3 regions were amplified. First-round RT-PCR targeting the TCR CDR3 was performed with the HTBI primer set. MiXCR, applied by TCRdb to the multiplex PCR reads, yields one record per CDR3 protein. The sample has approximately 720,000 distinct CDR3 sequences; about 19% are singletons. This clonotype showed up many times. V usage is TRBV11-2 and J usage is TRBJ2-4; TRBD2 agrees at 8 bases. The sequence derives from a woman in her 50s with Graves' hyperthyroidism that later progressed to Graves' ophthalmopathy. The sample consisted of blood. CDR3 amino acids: CASSPDPLAVQYF. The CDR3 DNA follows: TGTGCCAGCAGCCCGGATCCACTAGCGGTTCAGTACTTC.